Listed below are T cell receptor beta chains from one sample, sequenced in a study of radiotherapy plus CTLA-4 blockade in lung cancer. Clones were read by immunoSEQ multiplex PCR, and TCRdb kept only the in-frame ones, dropping some. Here the sample spans approximately 80,000 clones, under 85% being singletons. The sequences come from peripheral blood, collected from a patient treated with radiotherapy plus ipilimumab. The receptors derive from a human donor with non-small cell lung cancer who had stable disease on radiotherapy plus ipilimumab. The CDR3 runs from the conserved cysteine through the conserved F or W. The D gene is left open where the match is weak. The listing skips clone size in some rows; elsewhere it reads once, few, many or a size class.

d_call: TRBD1; clone_size: few; v_call: TRBV19; j_call: TRBJ2-5; cdr3_nt: TGTGCCAGTAGTATATCGGACAGGGCGGCGGAGACCCAGTACTTC; cdr3_aa: CASSISDRAAETQYF
d_call: TRBD1; clone_size: .; v_call: TRBV7-3; j_call: TRBJ2-7; cdr3_nt: TGTGCCAGCAGCTTATCACAGGGGGCAACCTACGAGCAGTACTTC; cdr3_aa: CASSLSQGATYEQYF
d_call: TRBD1; clone_size: few; v_call: TRBV28; j_call: TRBJ1-5; cdr3_nt: TGTGCCAGCAGGCCGGGACAGGGATCCCAGCCCCAGCATTTT; cdr3_aa: CASRPGQGSQPQHF
d_call: TRBD1; clone_size: .; v_call: TRBV11-2; j_call: TRBJ1-2; cdr3_nt: TGTGCCAGCAGCTTATTACGGACAGGCTTAAAAGACTACACCTTC; cdr3_aa: CASSLLRTGLKDYTF
d_call: .; clone_size: once; v_call: TRBV18; j_call: TRBJ2-5; cdr3_nt: TGTGCCAGCTCACCTGCCGGAGAGACCCAGTACTTC; cdr3_aa: CASSPAGETQYF
d_call: TRBD1; clone_size: .; v_call: TRBV6-1; j_call: TRBJ1-1; cdr3_nt: TGTGCCAGCAGTGGACAGGGGGTCACTGAAGCTTTCTTT; cdr3_aa: CASSGQGVTEAFF
d_call: TRBD2; clone_size: .; v_call: TRBV5-8; j_call: TRBJ2-3; cdr3_nt: TGTGCCAGCAGCTTCAAGATCGGACTAGCGGCGCGCACAGATACGCAGTATTTT; cdr3_aa: CASSFKIGLAARTDTQYF
d_call: .; clone_size: .; v_call: TRBV7-3; j_call: TRBJ1-1; cdr3_nt: TGTGCCAGCAGCCCCGCCCGTGGAGGGACTGAAGCTTTCTTT; cdr3_aa: CASSPARGGTEAFF
d_call: .; clone_size: .; v_call: TRBV7-2; j_call: TRBJ2-1; cdr3_nt: TGTGCCAGCAGCCTCATCCTAGCCCTCGGAGACAATGAGCAGTTCTTC; cdr3_aa: CASSLILALGDNEQFF
d_call: .; clone_size: .; v_call: TRBV2; j_call: TRBJ2-5; cdr3_nt: TGTGCCAGCAGTGGGAATGGACGACGAGAGACCCAGTACTTC; cdr3_aa: CASSGNGRRETQYF
d_call: TRBD2; clone_size: few; v_call: TRBV5-5; j_call: TRBJ2-7; cdr3_nt: TGTGCCAGCAGCCTCGGGACTAGCCTGATTTACAACTACGAGCAGTACTTC; cdr3_aa: CASSLGTSLIYNYEQYF
d_call: .; clone_size: .; v_call: TRBV7-9; j_call: TRBJ1-5; cdr3_nt: TGTGCCAGCAGCTTACAACTTCCGGGACCTCAAGATCAGCCCCAGCATTTT; cdr3_aa: CASSLQLPGPQDQPQHF
d_call: .; clone_size: .; v_call: TRBV11-2; j_call: TRBJ2-7; cdr3_nt: TGTGCCAGCAGCTTAGTGGTAGTGACTACCGAGCAGTACTTC; cdr3_aa: CASSLVVVTTEQYF
d_call: TRBD2; clone_size: .; v_call: TRBV4-2; j_call: TRBJ2-1; cdr3_nt: TGTGCCAGCAGCCAAGAACTAGCGGGATACAATGAGCAGTTCTTC; cdr3_aa: CASSQELAGYNEQFF
d_call: .; clone_size: .; v_call: TRBV2; j_call: TRBJ1-4; cdr3_nt: TGTGCCAGCAGGACAACCGGGGGGAAACTGTTTTTT; cdr3_aa: CASRTTGGKLFF
d_call: TRBD2; clone_size: .; v_call: TRBV6-4; j_call: TRBJ2-1; cdr3_nt: TGTGCCAGCAGTGACAGCGGGGACTCCTACAATGAGCAGTTCTTC; cdr3_aa: CASSDSGDSYNEQFF
d_call: .; clone_size: .; v_call: TRBV4-1; j_call: TRBJ1-1; cdr3_nt: TGCGCCAGCAGCCAAGATGGGGCAGGGTTGTACACTGAAGCTTTCTTT; cdr3_aa: CASSQDGAGLYTEAFF
d_call: TRBD2; clone_size: .; v_call: TRBV10-2; j_call: TRBJ2-7; cdr3_nt: TGCGCCAGCAGTGGGACTAGCGGGAGTTTCCATAGCTCCTACGAGCAGTACTTC; cdr3_aa: CASSGTSGSFHSSYEQYF
d_call: .; clone_size: .; v_call: TRBV29-1; j_call: TRBJ1-2; cdr3_nt: TGCAGCGTTGAGGCAGTAAACAACTATGGCTACACCTTC; cdr3_aa: CSVEAVNNYGYTF
d_call: .; clone_size: .; v_call: TRBV6-5; j_call: TRBJ2-5; cdr3_nt: TGTGCCAGCAGTCATTTAGGGGAGACCCAGTACTTC; cdr3_aa: CASSHLGETQYF
d_call: .; clone_size: .; v_call: TRBV18; j_call: TRBJ1-5; cdr3_nt: TGTGCCAGCTCACCAATCGGTAGCAATCAGCCCCAGCATTTT; cdr3_aa: CASSPIGSNQPQHF
d_call: .; clone_size: .; v_call: TRBV18; j_call: TRBJ1-1; cdr3_nt: TGTGCCAGCTCACCAACCGGGAACACTGAAGCTTTCTTT; cdr3_aa: CASSPTGNTEAFF
d_call: .; clone_size: .; v_call: TRBV28; j_call: TRBJ1-5; cdr3_nt: TGTGCCAGCAGTACTATCACACGGGGTCAAAATCAGCCCCAGCATTTT; cdr3_aa: CASSTITRGQNQPQHF
d_call: .; clone_size: few; v_call: TRBV7-2; j_call: TRBJ2-7; cdr3_nt: TGTGCCAGCAGCTTATACTACGAGCAGTACTTC; cdr3_aa: CASSLYYEQYF
d_call: .; clone_size: .; v_call: TRBV7-7; j_call: TRBJ2-5; cdr3_nt: TGTGCCAGCAGCTTGACGGACGGTTACCAAGAGACCCAGTACTTC; cdr3_aa: CASSLTDGYQETQYF
d_call: .; clone_size: .; v_call: TRBV5-3; j_call: TRBJ2-6; cdr3_nt: TGTGCCAGAAGCTTGAGGAGCTCTGGGGCCAACGTCCTGACTTTC; cdr3_aa: CARSLRSSGANVLTF
d_call: TRBD2; clone_size: .; v_call: TRBV7-8; j_call: TRBJ2-1; cdr3_nt: TGTGCCAGCAGCTGGGGGGGAAGATACAATGAGCAGTTCTTC; cdr3_aa: CASSWGGRYNEQFF
d_call: TRBD1; clone_size: .; v_call: TRBV2; j_call: TRBJ2-1; cdr3_nt: TGTGCCAGCAGTGCCCGGACAGGAGAGAAATCTGAGCAGTTCTTC; cdr3_aa: CASSARTGEKSEQFF
d_call: TRBD1; clone_size: .; v_call: TRBV7-2; j_call: TRBJ1-6; cdr3_nt: TGTGCCAGCAGCTCTATCTGGACAGGGGGCTATAATTCACCCCTCCACTTT; cdr3_aa: CASSSIWTGGYNSPLHF
d_call: TRBD2; clone_size: .; v_call: TRBV9; j_call: TRBJ2-5; cdr3_nt: TGTGCCAGCAGCGCCTGGCGGGGGGTCGGGGAGACCCAGTACTTC; cdr3_aa: CASSAWRGVGETQYF
d_call: .; clone_size: .; v_call: TRBV5-1; j_call: TRBJ2-7; cdr3_nt: TGCGCCAGCAGCCCGGACTGGAGAAGCTCCTACGAGCAGTACTTC; cdr3_aa: CASSPDWRSSYEQYF
d_call: TRBD2; clone_size: .; v_call: TRBV27; j_call: TRBJ2-1; cdr3_nt: TGTGCCAGCAGAATTACTAGCGACCCGTACAATGAGCAGTTCTTC; cdr3_aa: CASRITSDPYNEQFF
d_call: TRBD2; clone_size: .; v_call: TRBV9; j_call: TRBJ2-7; cdr3_nt: TGTGCCAGCAGCGTAGGGACTAGCGGGAGGAAAACCTCCTACGAGCAGTACTTC; cdr3_aa: CASSVGTSGRKTSYEQYF
d_call: TRBD1; clone_size: .; v_call: TRBV18; j_call: TRBJ1-5; cdr3_nt: TGTGCCAGCTCATCTACAGGCCAGGGGGATCAGCCCCAGCATTTT; cdr3_aa: CASSSTGQGDQPQHF
d_call: .; clone_size: few; v_call: TRBV4-1; j_call: TRBJ1-6; cdr3_nt: TGCGCCAGCCGTACAGAGAATAATTCACCCCTCCACTTT; cdr3_aa: CASRTENNSPLHF
d_call: TRBD1; clone_size: .; v_call: TRBV18; j_call: TRBJ1-6; cdr3_nt: TGTGCCAGCTCCCCCTTGGAGGGGGCAGTGAATTCACCCCTCCACTTT; cdr3_aa: CASSPLEGAVNSPLHF
d_call: .; clone_size: .; v_call: TRBV28; j_call: TRBJ2-6; cdr3_nt: TGTGCCAGCAGCGGAGGAACAGGGTCCGGGGCCAACGTCCTGACTTTC; cdr3_aa: CASSGGTGSGANVLTF
d_call: .; clone_size: .; v_call: TRBV9; j_call: TRBJ2-3; cdr3_nt: TGTGCCAGCAGCGTTCCGGGATCGGACACAGATACGCAGTATTTT; cdr3_aa: CASSVPGSDTDTQYF
d_call: .; clone_size: .; v_call: TRBV5-1; j_call: TRBJ1-2; cdr3_nt: TGCGCCAGCAGCTTGGCCCGGGGGGCGGGTGGCTACACCTTC; cdr3_aa: CASSLARGAGGYTF
d_call: TRBD2; clone_size: .; v_call: TRBV19; j_call: TRBJ2-1; cdr3_nt: TGTGCCAGTAGTTCGGGGGGCAATGAGCAGTTCTTC; cdr3_aa: CASSSGGNEQFF
d_call: .; clone_size: .; v_call: TRBV6-1; j_call: TRBJ1-5; cdr3_nt: TGTGCCAGCAGTCGAGGGGATCAGCCCCAGCATTTT; cdr3_aa: CASSRGDQPQHF
d_call: TRBD1; clone_size: .; v_call: TRBV5-8; j_call: TRBJ1-5; cdr3_nt: TGTGCCAGCAGCTTCGGACAGGTTTTTAGCAATCAGCCCCAGCATTTT; cdr3_aa: CASSFGQVFSNQPQHF
d_call: .; clone_size: .; v_call: TRBV19; j_call: TRBJ2-5; cdr3_nt: TGTGCCAGTAGCTATAGGGGGGAGACCCAGTACTTC; cdr3_aa: CASSYRGETQYF
d_call: TRBD1; clone_size: few; v_call: TRBV5-1; j_call: TRBJ2-5; cdr3_nt: TGCGCCAGCAGCTTGGGGGGACAGGGGGAGACCCAGTACTTC; cdr3_aa: CASSLGGQGETQYF
d_call: TRBD2; clone_size: .; v_call: TRBV5-1; j_call: TRBJ2-2; cdr3_nt: TGCGCCAGCAGAGTTGGGGAGGTGGCGGGGGGCCCGGCGGCGAACACCGGGGAGCTGTTTTTT; cdr3_aa: CASRVGEVAGGPAANTGELFF
d_call: TRBD2; clone_size: .; v_call: TRBV6-6; j_call: TRBJ2-3; cdr3_nt: TGTGCCAACAGACCTCGACTAGCACCCACAGATACGCAGTATTTT; cdr3_aa: CANRPRLAPTDTQYF
d_call: .; clone_size: .; v_call: TRBV9; j_call: TRBJ2-7; cdr3_nt: TGTGCCAGCAGCAGACAGGTCAGCTCCTACGAGCAGTACTTC; cdr3_aa: CASSRQVSSYEQYF
d_call: .; clone_size: .; v_call: TRBV15; j_call: TRBJ1-1; cdr3_nt: TGTGCCACCAGCAGAGATCTCAACTTAGATACAGGCGGGCGAAACACTGAAGCTTTCTTT; cdr3_aa: CATSRDLNLDTGGRNTEAFF